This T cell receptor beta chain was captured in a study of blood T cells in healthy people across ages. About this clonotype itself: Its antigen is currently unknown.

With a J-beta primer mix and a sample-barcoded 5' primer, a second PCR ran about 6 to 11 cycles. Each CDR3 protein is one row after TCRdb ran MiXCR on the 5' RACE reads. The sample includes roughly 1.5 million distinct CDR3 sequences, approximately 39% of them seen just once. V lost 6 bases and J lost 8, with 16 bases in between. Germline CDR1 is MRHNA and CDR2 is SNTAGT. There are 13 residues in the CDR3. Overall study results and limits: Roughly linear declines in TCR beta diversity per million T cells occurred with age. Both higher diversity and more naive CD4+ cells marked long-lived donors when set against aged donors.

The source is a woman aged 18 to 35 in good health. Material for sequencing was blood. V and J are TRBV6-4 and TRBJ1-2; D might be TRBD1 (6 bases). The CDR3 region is CASRGAMTGGYTF. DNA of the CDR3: TGTGCCAGCAGGGGGGCTATGACTGGGGGCTACACCTTC.